The rows below give T cell receptor beta chains drawn from one sample of a study of regulatory T cells in long-lasting Graves disease. TCRdb processed the multiplex PCR reads anew with MiXCR; each CDR3 protein has one entry. The sample lists about 530,000 distinct CDR3 sequences, approximately 16% occurring once. These data are also associated with another study on T cells in Graves' hyperthyroidism and ophthalmopathy.

The specimen was peripheral blood mononuclear cells (PBMCs), collected at new diagnosis, from a patient treated with antithyroid drugs. Every receptor here comes from a woman aged 35-60 years with Graves disease. CDR3s include the opening cysteine and the closing phenylalanine or tryptophan. The order of the fields is D gene, clone size, J gene, V gene, CDR3 protein, CDR3 DNA. The D gene is left open where the match is weak. Clone size appears in some rows only: once, few, many, or a class for an expanded clone.

NA | many | TRBJ2-5 | TRBV5-4 | CASSLGAGQQETQYF | TGTGCCAGCAGCTTGGGCGCCGGACAGCAAGAGACCCAGTACTTC
NA | few | TRBJ2-7 | TRBV10-3 | CAISESIMYEQYF | TGTGCCATCAGTGAGTCTATAATGTACGAGCAGTACTTC
NA | many | TRBJ1-1 | TRBV7-9 | CATPRQGRAEAFF | TGTGCCACCCCGAGGCAGGGGAGGGCTGAAGCTTTCTTT
NA | few | TRBJ1-2 | TRBV19 | CASSGEGWSGYTF | TGTGCCAGTAGTGGGGAGGGCTGGAGTGGCTACACCTTC
TRBD1 | many | TRBJ1-2 | TRBV5-1 | CASSDGQGILPRDGYTF | TGCGCCAGCAGCGACGGACAGGGGATCCTTCCACGAGATGGCTACACCTTC
TRBD1 | many | TRBJ1-1 | TRBV3-1 | CASSQQVGQGEAFF | TGTGCCAGCAGCCAGCAAGTCGGACAGGGGGAAGCTTTCTTT
TRBD1 | NA | TRBJ1-1 | TRBV29-1 | CSVQGQGGTEAFF | TGCAGCGTCCAAGGACAGGGCGGAACTGAAGCTTTCTTT
TRBD2 | NA | TRBJ2-1 | TRBV7-9 | CASTFSGSDEQFF | TGTGCCAGCACCTTTAGCGGGAGTGATGAGCAGTTCTTC
NA | many | TRBJ1-5 | TRBV19 | CASSVGNQPQHF | TGCGCCAGCAGTGTCGGGAATCAGCCCCAGCATTTT
TRBD2 | many | TRBJ2-1 | TRBV28 | CASRSGGENEQFF | TGTGCCAGCCGTAGCGGGGGTGAGAATGAGCAGTTCTTC
NA | many | TRBJ1-1 | TRBV7-2 | CASSLIGANTEAFF | TGTGCCAGCAGCTTAATCGGGGCGAACACTGAAGCTTTCTTT
NA | NA | TRBJ2-5 | TRBV7-9 | CASSPRTVQEAQYF | TGTGCCAGCAGCCCCCGGACAGTCCAAGAGGCCCAGTACTTC
NA | NA | TRBJ2-4 | TRBV11-2 | CASSLGGASGNIQYF | TGTGCCAGCAGCTTAGGGGGGGCCTCTGGAAACATTCAGTACTTC
NA | many | TRBJ1-1 | TRBV18 | CASSLDVTGTLPEAFF | TGTGCCAGCTCACTGGATGTAACGGGAACCCTACCCGAAGCTTTCTTT
NA | few | TRBJ2-3 | TRBV20-1 | CSARDLRKGTDTQYF | TGCAGTGCTAGAGACTTGCGTAAGGGAACAGATACGCAGTATTTT
NA | NA | TRBJ2-2 | TRBV4-2 | CASSQDGAGSIAGELFF | TGTGCCAGCAGCCAAGATGGGGCAGGTAGTATCGCCGGGGAGCTGTTTTTT
NA | NA | TRBJ2-7 | TRBV3-1 | CASSQRRALSYEQYF | TGTGCCAGCAGCCAGCGGAGGGCTCTCTCATACGAGCAGTACTTC
NA | many | TRBJ1-5 | TRBV18 | CASSPSANSNQPQHF | TGTGCCAGCTCACCGAGTGCTAATAGCAATCAGCCCCAGCATTTT
NA | few | TRBJ2-7 | TRBV30 | CAWSAQGYEQYF | TGTGCCTGGAGTGCCCAGGGGTACGAGCAGTACTTC
TRBD1 | many | TRBJ2-4 | TRBV7-2 | CASRGRGHIQYF | TGTGCCAGCAGAGGAAGGGGGCACATTCAGTACTTC
NA | many | TRBJ2-2 | TRBV6-1 | CASSVEGYGELFF | TGTGCCAGCTCGGTAGAAGGTTACGGGGAGCTGTTTTTT
TRBD2 | once | TRBJ2-1 | TRBV5-1 | CASSLTSGKHNEQFF | TGCGCCAGCAGCTTGACTAGCGGGAAACACAATGAGCAGTTCTTC
NA | NA | TRBJ1-2 | TRBV28 | CASSPIPTGPNYGYTF | TGTGCCAGCAGTCCTATCCCCACCGGGCCCAACTATGGCTACACCTTC
NA | NA | TRBJ2-2 | TRBV9 | CASSAHGGSPDTGELFF | TGTGCCAGCAGTGCACACGGTGGGTCCCCTGACACCGGGGAGCTGTTTTTT
TRBD2 | many | TRBJ2-3 | TRBV20-1 | CSASPGLAGVSTDTQYF | TGCAGTGCCTCCCCGGGACTAGCGGGGGTTAGCACAGATACGCAGTATTTT
TRBD1 | many | TRBJ2-1 | TRBV3-1 | CASSQAGGEQFF | TGTGCCAGCAGCCAAGCAGGGGGTGAGCAGTTCTTC
TRBD2 | many | TRBJ2-5 | TRBV11-3 | CASRGMGTSGAQYF | TGTGCCAGCAGGGGTATGGGGACTAGCGGGGCCCAGTACTTC
NA | few | TRBJ1-1 | TRBV6-1 | CASIRGKNGEAFF | TGTGCCAGCATTAGGGGGAAGAACGGTGAAGCTTTCTTT
NA | many | TRBJ1-2 | TRBV5-5 | CASSATPQGRYGYTF | TGTGCCAGCAGCGCCACTCCACAGGGTCGGTATGGCTACACCTTC
NA | many | TRBJ2-7 | TRBV30 | CAWSVGGVSYEQYF | TGTGCCTGGAGTGTCGGGGGTGTCTCCTACGAGCAGTACTTC
NA | NA | TRBJ1-5 | TRBV11-2 | CASSLGQDGQPQHF | TGTGCCAGCAGCTTAGGGCAGGATGGACAGCCCCAGCATTTT
TRBD2 | few | TRBJ2-1 | TRBV19 | CASSSIAGGENEQFF | TGTGCCAGTAGTAGTATAGCGGGGGGGGAAAATGAGCAGTTCTTC
NA | NA | TRBJ2-3 | TRBV6-1 | CASRKEVGTDTQYF | TGTGCCAGCAGAAAAGAAGTGGGTACAGATACGCAGTATTTT
NA | many | TRBJ1-1 | TRBV18 | CASSPTEGSTEAFF | TGTGCCAGCTCACCGACAGAAGGTTCGACTGAAGCTTTCTTT
NA | many | TRBJ1-5 | TRBV28 | CASSWRGRVQPQHF | TGTGCCAGCAGTTGGCGGGGCAGGGTTCAGCCCCAGCATTTT
NA | many | TRBJ2-3 | TRBV5-1 | CASSLDWGGETDTQYF | TGCGCCAGCAGCTTGGATTGGGGTGGAGAGACAGATACGCAGTATTTT
TRBD2 | few | TRBJ2-3 | TRBV29-1 | CSATGVTSGDTDTQYF | TGCAGCGCCACCGGGGTCACTAGCGGTGATACAGATACGCAGTATTTT
NA | NA | TRBJ2-1 | TRBV3-1 | CASSQSGTLGNEQFF | TGTGCCAGCAGCCAAAGTGGGACCTTGGGGAATGAGCAGTTCTTC
NA | NA | TRBJ2-5 | TRBV29-1 | CSVEGRRETQYF | TGCAGCGTTGAAGGGCGGCGAGAGACCCAGTACTTC
NA | NA | TRBJ2-1 | TRBV9 | CASSVAGTRGYEQFF | TGTGCCAGCAGCGTGGCAGGGACCAGGGGATATGAGCAGTTCTTC
NA | many | TRBJ1-2 | TRBV12-3/TRBV12-4 | CASSPLGSGGYTF | TGTGCCAGCAGTCCCCTCGGCAGTGGGGGCTACACCTTC
NA | few | TRBJ2-6 | TRBV5-1 | CASSLMYLSSGANVLTF | TGCGCCAGCAGCTTGATGTACCTGTCGTCTGGGGCCAACGTCCTGACTTTC
NA | few | TRBJ2-2 | TRBV11-2 | CASSFRLANTGELFF | TGTGCCAGCAGCTTCAGACTCGCGAACACCGGGGAGCTGTTTTTT
NA | once | TRBJ2-7 | TRBV7-9 | CASSTLRYEQYF | TGTGCCAGCAGTACACTCCGATACGAGCAGTACTTC
NA | many | TRBJ1-2 | TRBV12-3/TRBV12-4 | CASSLRQVRGYTF | TGTGCCAGCAGTTTAAGGCAGGTCCGTGGCTACACCTTC
NA | once | TRBJ2-1 | TRBV29-1 | CSVGGGGAYNEQFF | TGCAGCGTTGGGGGGGGGGGGGCTTACAATGAGCAGTTCTTC
NA | NA | TRBJ1-3 | TRBV2 | CASSERVRDTIYF | TGTGCCAGCAGTGAACGGGTTCGAGACACCATATATTTT
TRBD1 | many | TRBJ2-3 | TRBV20-1 | CSARGGDRAIDTQYF | TGCAGTGCTAGAGGAGGGGACAGGGCGATTGATACGCAGTATTTT
NA | few | TRBJ2-7 | TRBV20-1 | CSATGNSYEQYF | TGCAGTGCAACCGGGAACTCCTACGAGCAGTACTTC
NA | many | TRBJ2-7 | TRBV2 | CASSEAGQPYEQYF | TGTGCCAGCAGTGAAGCCGGACAGCCCTACGAGCAGTACTTC
NA | many | TRBJ2-7 | TRBV28 | CASWAASSYEQYF | TGTGCCAGCTGGGCGGCCAGCTCCTACGAGCAGTACTTC
TRBD1 | few | TRBJ1-1 | TRBV18 | CASSWNVQGAGTEAFF | TGTGCCAGCTCATGGAACGTACAGGGGGCAGGGACTGAAGCTTTCTTT
TRBD1 | few | TRBJ2-1 | TRBV6-2/TRBV6-3 | CASSWGSRDRGNNEQFF | TGTGCCAGCAGTTGGGGAAGCCGGGACAGGGGGAACAATGAGCAGTTCTTC
NA | many | TRBJ2-1 | TRBV5-1 | CASSFMGVHNEQFF | TGCGCCAGCAGCTTTATGGGGGTCCACAATGAGCAGTTCTTC
TRBD1 | NA | TRBJ2-7 | TRBV10-3 | CAISDPGQGSYEQYF | TGTGCCATCAGTGATCCGGGACAGGGATCCTACGAGCAGTACTTC
NA | NA | TRBJ2-6 | TRBV5-4 | CASSVVDGRSGANVLTF | TGTGCCAGCAGCGTGGTCGACGGACGCTCTGGGGCCAACGTCCTGACTTTC
TRBD1 | many | TRBJ2-1 | TRBV20-1 | CSATGGWQFF | TGCAGTGCAACAGGGGGCTGGCAGTTCTTC
NA | few | TRBJ1-6 | TRBV10-1 | CASRMDGNSPLHF | TGCGCCAGCAGGATGGACGGGAATTCACCCCTCCACTTT
TRBD1 | many | TRBJ1-1 | TRBV2 | CASSLSDRGGNAFF | TGTGCCAGCAGTCTCAGCGACAGGGGCGGGAATGCTTTCTTT